A selection of T cell receptor beta chains follows, all from one sample in a study of PD-L1 blockade in urothelial cancer. The method was immunoSEQ multiplex PCR; TCRdb's version includes in-frame clones alone and lacks a portion of them. The sample includes approximately 15,000 clones, approximately 90% of them seen just once. The sequenced sample was PBMCs, obtained around atezolizumab (anti-PD-L1) treatment. Receptor source: a man in his forties or fifties with urothelial cancer. The CDR3 runs from the conserved cysteine through the conserved F or W. Each record gives: V gene, J gene, CDR3 protein.

v_call: TRBV11-2; j_call: TRBJ2-5; cdr3_aa: CASSLVGQGEETQYF
v_call: TRBV29-1; j_call: TRBJ2-1; cdr3_aa: CSVGTGGKNEQFF
v_call: TRBV7-2; j_call: TRBJ2-7; cdr3_aa: CASSSRTGGSYEQYF
v_call: TRBV15; j_call: TRBJ2-3; cdr3_aa: CATSSWGDSGGADTQYF
v_call: TRBV4-3; j_call: TRBJ2-1; cdr3_aa: CASSQAAGAEQFF
v_call: TRBV6-5; j_call: TRBJ2-7; cdr3_aa: CASSFRQATRYEQYF
v_call: TRBV5-1; j_call: TRBJ2-3; cdr3_aa: CASTPGGVTDTQYF
v_call: TRBV29-1; j_call: TRBJ2-5; cdr3_aa: CSLLGLAGGGETQYF
v_call: TRBV25-1; j_call: TRBJ2-1; cdr3_aa: CASSFRTLKQAPKQFF
v_call: TRBV25-1; j_call: TRBJ1-3; cdr3_aa: CASSELDKYSGNTIYF
v_call: TRBV2; j_call: TRBJ2-2; cdr3_aa: CASRGGLAGGGRTGELFF
v_call: TRBV7-3; j_call: TRBJ2-3; cdr3_aa: CASSPRLAGIDTQYF
v_call: TRBV15; j_call: TRBJ1-1; cdr3_aa: CATDLGDRGRVEAFF
v_call: TRBV7-8; j_call: TRBJ2-7; cdr3_aa: CASSSHYEQYF
v_call: TRBV6-1; j_call: TRBJ2-2; cdr3_aa: CASRIARERRELFF
v_call: TRBV19; j_call: TRBJ2-3; cdr3_aa: CASSIGLVADTQYF
v_call: TRBV28; j_call: TRBJ2-2; cdr3_aa: CASTLEAGGITGELFF
v_call: TRBV5-4; j_call: TRBJ2-5; cdr3_aa: CASTLDRDQTQYF
v_call: TRBV19; j_call: TRBJ2-3; cdr3_aa: CASSWVTTGGDGTDTQYF
v_call: TRBV6-1; j_call: TRBJ1-2; cdr3_aa: CASSGNYGYTF
v_call: TRBV5-6; j_call: TRBJ2-5; cdr3_aa: CASSFSGTSVAETQYF
v_call: TRBV28; j_call: TRBJ2-7; cdr3_aa: CASSWTESSYEQYF
v_call: TRBV7-2; j_call: TRBJ2-7; cdr3_aa: CASSFAPGASYEQYF
v_call: TRBV7-9; j_call: TRBJ2-5; cdr3_aa: CASSLSSGGAGGETQYF
v_call: TRBV7-2; j_call: TRBJ2-2; cdr3_aa: CASSTSGSANTGELFF
v_call: TRBV5-6; j_call: TRBJ2-1; cdr3_aa: CASSLIGRSYNEQFF
v_call: TRBV7-5; j_call: TRBJ2-1; cdr3_aa: CARSTRGQGYDEQFF
v_call: TRBV2; j_call: TRBJ2-3; cdr3_aa: CASSEALSVWTVPSTDTQYF
v_call: TRBV7-8; j_call: TRBJ2-7; cdr3_aa: CASSQGGANHEQYF
v_call: TRBV27; j_call: TRBJ1-2; cdr3_aa: CASGGFGGYTF
v_call: TRBV5-1; j_call: TRBJ2-7; cdr3_aa: CASSLGIHEQYF
v_call: TRBV6-1; j_call: TRBJ1-6; cdr3_aa: CASSESGKGAWSPLHF
v_call: TRBV7-8; j_call: TRBJ2-2; cdr3_aa: CASSLVWGPNTGELFF
v_call: TRBV2; j_call: TRBJ1-4; cdr3_aa: CASTRGIGEKLFF
v_call: TRBV27; j_call: TRBJ1-2; cdr3_aa: CASSYTGGNGYTF
v_call: TRBV27; j_call: TRBJ2-1; cdr3_aa: CASSLSGLAGGTLYNEQFF
v_call: TRBV21-1; j_call: TRBJ1-6; cdr3_aa: CASSKETGQSSYNSPLHF
v_call: TRBV28; j_call: TRBJ2-3; cdr3_aa: CASRTGGYTDTQYF
v_call: TRBV5-5; j_call: TRBJ1-1; cdr3_aa: CASSLAPLLGGTEAFF
v_call: TRBV4-2; j_call: TRBJ1-1; cdr3_aa: CASSRARVIKDTEAFF
v_call: TRBV7-9; j_call: TRBJ1-4; cdr3_aa: CASRPGRTGRDEKLFF
v_call: TRBV5-1; j_call: TRBJ2-5; cdr3_aa: CASSLVDRGEETQYF
v_call: TRBV11-2; j_call: TRBJ2-2; cdr3_aa: CASIQEINTGELFF
v_call: TRBV19; j_call: TRBJ1-4; cdr3_aa: CASSIKWWAVEMEKLFF
v_call: TRBV4-3; j_call: TRBJ2-7; cdr3_aa: CASSQSGTTSSYEQYF
v_call: TRBV4-1; j_call: TRBJ2-5; cdr3_aa: CASSPRDYGETQYF
v_call: TRBV12-5; j_call: TRBJ2-1; cdr3_aa: CASGNSPMTSGSSYNEQFF
v_call: TRBV12-5; j_call: TRBJ1-2; cdr3_aa: CASAPTGGGYGYTF
v_call: TRBV7-2; j_call: TRBJ2-1; cdr3_aa: CASSLAPQLAGAGYEQFF